Listed here is a single T cell receptor (beta chain). This specimen belongs to a study of blood T cell repertoires in COVID-19. Study as a whole: Collection of acute and convalescent COVID-19 samples took place in the United States, Italy and Spain.

As originally analysed: Counts of nucleated cells, estimated from reference gene primer amplification, were obtained. Assay: immunoSEQ multiplex PCR; the TCRdb copy retains only in-frame clones and omits some. V, J and clone size are those of that table, while D and trimming were read from the DNA. Here the sample spans some 190,000 clones, roughly 82% being singletons. Seattle patients were enrolled during active infection and followed longitudinally. Germline V gives CDR1 MNHEY, CDR2 SVGAGI. The CDR3 sequence is 14 residues long. V lost 6 bases to trimming and J lost 7 bases, with 15 bases between them.

The specimen was peripheral blood. This TCR derives from a woman aged 60 to 75 with COVID-19, enrolled during active disease. The V and J genes are TRBV6-5 and TRBJ1-4; D is unresolved. DNA of the CDR3: TGTGCCAGCAGCAAACAGCTTATAAGTGAAAAACTGTTTTTT. Translation gives CASSKQLISEKLFF.